The clone carrying this T cell receptor (beta chain) turned up a few times. Its matching antigen is unknown. The CDR3 is 11 amino acids. In germline, CDR1 is SGHTA, CDR2 FQGNSA. The germline V and J ends were trimmed by 4 bases and 4 bases, with 4 bases remaining between them. Sequence data for DNA of cultured CD4+ T cells were generated by the Oncomine TCR Beta short-read assay. Each CDR3 protein gets one entry after TCRdb re-called the PCR reads with MiXCR. The data hold roughly 16,000 distinct CDR3 sequences, with approximately 45% observed a single time. This sample is drawn from a study of vaccination and CD4 T cells after COVID-19. Treatment in this sample: approximately nine-day PBMC culture with coronavirus spike peptide pools or control peptides (ViraFEST assay).

The V and J genes are TRBV7-2 and TRBJ1-1; D is unclear. The sequenced sample was CD4+ T cells from blood, cultured in vitro, obtained before SARS-CoV-2 vaccination. The TCR was taken from a human donor who had recovered from COVID-19. The CDR3 nucleotides read TGTGCCAGCAGCTCAGCCACTGAAGCTTTCTTT. Amino acids: CASSSATEAFF.